Sequencing of this T cell receptor (beta chain) was carried out in a study of T cell changes during pregnancy in multiple sclerosis. Libraries were prepared by immunoSEQ multiplex PCR; TCRdb keeps only in-frame clonotypes and omits some of them. In the table there are about 77,000 clones, 70% to 90% of which are singletons. The sequenced sample was peripheral blood, obtained before pregnancy. The clonotype comes from a female donor with multiple sclerosis, enrolled in a pregnancy study.

The CDR3 DNA is TGTGCCAGCAGCGTTCCTAGAACTTACAACTATGGCTACACCTTC. Translated, it gives CASSVPRTYNYGYTF. V usage is TRBV9 and J usage is TRBJ1-2, with D unclear. Germline V CDR1 and CDR2: SGDLS, YYNGEE. CDR3 size: 15 residues. Deletions cut 2 bases from V and 2 bases from J, with 13 bases between.